The 27 T cell receptor beta chains below come from one sample, sequenced in a study of cytomegalovirus exposure and HLA in healthy donors. The PCR made use of 60 Vbeta and 13 Jbeta primers. Libraries were prepared by immunoSEQ multiplex PCR; TCRdb keeps only in-frame clonotypes and omits some of them. Its listing shows around 36,000 clones. Sequencing input: PBMCs. The receptors come from a woman in her thirties in good health and CMV-seropositive.

The rearrangement links TRBV6-1 to TRBJ1-2; D unclear. Germline loops: CDR1 MNHNS, CDR2 SASEGT. V lost 6 bases, J lost 3 bases, and 11 bases lay in between. The CDR3 is 13 amino acids. The CDR3 nucleotides read TGTGCCAGCAGCCAGTCTGAAGACTATGGCTACACCTTC. Translating it yields CASSQSEDYGYTF.

V usage is TRBV20-1 and J usage is TRBJ1-1; perhaps TRBD1 as D (5 bases). V lost 5 bases to trimming and J lost 10 bases, with 14 bases between them. The CDR3 is made up of 11 amino acids. Germline V CDR1 and CDR2: DFQATT, SNEGSKA (reference sequence). The CDR3 here is CSAPWGDRAFF. The CDR3 DNA is TGCAGTGCTCCCTGGGGGGACCGAGCTTTCTTT.

The rearrangement uses TRBV7-9 and TRBJ2-7, with D perhaps TRBD1 (5 bases). The length of the CDR3 is 11 residues. The ends were cut back, 5 bases at V and 12 bases at J, with 14 bases in the middle. Germline CDR1 is SEHNR and CDR2 is FQNEAQ (reference sequence). The CDR3 DNA follows: TGTGCCAGCAGCGATCAGGGTCGTAGGTACTTC. This codes for CASSDQGRRYF. Using reference TRBV7-9 and TRBJ2-7 for the parts outside the CDR3, the full variable domain is DTGVSQNPRHKITKRGQNVTFRCDPISEHNRLYWYRQTLGQGPEFLTYFQNEAQLEKSRLLSDRFSAERPKGSFSTLEIQRTEQGDSAMYLCASSDQGRRYFGPGTRLTVT.

V usage is TRBV4-1 and J usage is TRBJ2-3, with TRBD2 matching over 9 bases. Germline assignment: CDR1 MGHRA and CDR2 YSYEKL. After removal of 0 bases from V and 3 bases from J, the junction contained 4 bases not matched to a gene. The CDR3 is made up of 16 amino acids. The CDR3: CASSQESAGGTDTQYF. In DNA, the CDR3 is TGCGCCAGCAGCCAAGAGTCGGCGGGGGGGACAGATACGCAGTATTTT.

The chain employs TRBV14 and TRBJ2-5, with 8 bases identical to TRBD1. Germline V gene lookup returns CDR1 SGHDN and CDR2 FVKESK. This CDR3 region has 14 residues. V trimming: 2 bases; J trimming: 5 bases; junction bases outside the gene matches: 4. CDR3 protein: CASSQTQGDETQYF. The CDR3, as DNA: TGTGCCAGCAGCCAAACACAGGGGGACGAGACCCAGTACTTC.

The V and J genes are TRBV7-9 and TRBJ2-3; TRBD1 aligns across 9 bases. J gave up 3 bases and V 1 base, and 2 bases lay outside the gene matches. This CDR3 spans 15 amino acids. Germline-derived CDR1 and CDR2 are SEHNR and FQNEAQ (reference sequence). The CDR3, as DNA: TGTGCCAGCAGCTTAGGACAGGGGGGTACAGATACGCAGTATTTT. Its translation: CASSLGQGGTDTQYF.

The V call is TRBV4-1, the J call TRBJ1-6, with 12 bases that match TRBD1. The CDR3 contains 18 residues. J was trimmed by 8 bases and V by 1 base; bases with no gene match: 9. Germline assignment: CDR1 MGHRA and CDR2 YSYEKL. The CDR3 is CASSQAIRGTGGYSPLHF. The DNA for the CDR3 is TGCGCCAGCAGCCAAGCCATACGGGGGACAGGGGGCTATTCACCCCTCCACTTT.

The chain couples TRBV4-1 to TRBJ2-1; 9 positions match TRBD1. Germline V lookup: CDR1 MGHRA, CDR2 YSYEKL. The CDR3 is 14 residues long. J was trimmed by 10 bases and V by 0 bases; bases with no gene match: 4. CDR3 bases: TGCGCCAGCAGCCAAGAGCACAGGGGGCTAGAGCAGTTCTTC. Its protein is CASSQEHRGLEQFF.

J is TRBJ2-3 and V is TRBV4-1; D not resolved. The CDR3 sequence is 15 residues long. Trimming stripped 1 base from V and 0 bases from J, with 8 bases between. CDR1 is MGHRA and CDR2 is YSYEKL in the germline V gene. CDR3: CASSQAVRSTDTQYF. CDR3 sequence (DNA): TGCGCCAGCAGCCAAGCAGTACGAAGCACAGATACGCAGTATTTT.

The gene calls are TRBV6-4 and TRBJ2-3; 10 nucleotides agree with TRBD1. V lost 2 bases to trimming and J lost 4 bases; unmatched junction nucleotides: 0. CDR1 and CDR2 (germline): MRHNA, SNTAGT. This CDR3 has 14 amino acids. The CDR3 spells CASSDGTGADTQYF. In DNA form, the CDR3 reads TGTGCCAGCAGTGACGGGACAGGGGCAGATACGCAGTATTTT.

This chain uses TRBV6-1 with TRBJ2-1, with D perhaps TRBD2 (7 bases). The V and J ends lost 6 bases and 4 bases respectively, with 13 bases between them. The CDR3 has 14 amino acids. CDR1 and CDR2 (germline): MNHNS, SASEGT. Written as DNA, the CDR3 is TGTGCCAGCAGGCCCAGGGGAGGGTACAATGAGCAGTTCTTC. It yields the protein CASRPRGGYNEQFF.

V and J are TRBV6-1 and TRBJ1-2, with 8 bases identical to TRBD1. CDR1 and CDR2 from the germline V gene are MNHNS and SASEGT. V shed 2 bases and J 3 bases; nucleotides not matched to a gene: 11. The CDR3 extends over 17 amino acids. CDR3 bases: TGTGCCAGCAGTGAACGACAGGGGACTTTTCCTTACTATGGCTACACCTTC. It is translated as CASSERQGTFPYYGYTF.

The chain recombines TRBV5-1 with TRBJ2-5; TRBD2 agrees at 9 bases. The CDR3 runs 14 residues. CDR1 SGHRS and CDR2 YFSETQ come from the germline V gene. Losses at the gene ends were 5 bases for V and 3 bases for J; bases not matched to a gene: 5. The CDR3 spells CASSNIAGEETQYF. CDR3 nucleotides: TGCGCCAGCAGTAATATAGCGGGGGAAGAGACCCAGTACTTC.

This rearrangement joins TRBV5-5 to TRBJ1-2, with 7 bases fitting TRBD1. V shed 5 bases and J 8 bases; nucleotides not matched to a gene: 9. Germline V gene lookup returns CDR1 SGHKS and CDR2 YYEKEE (reference sequence). The CDR3 loop spans 13 amino acids. The CDR3 DNA reads as TGTGCCAGCAGACCCGACAGGGTTAGGGGCTACACCTTC. Translation: CASRPDRVRGYTF.

The genes are TRBV19 and TRBJ2-5, with TRBD2 matching 10 bases. Gene TRBJ2-7 matches the end of the DNA better, so the J call may be wrong. Germline values: CDR1 LNHDA, CDR2 SQIVND (reference sequence). The CDR3 extends over 17 amino acids. The CDR3 region has the DNA TGTGCCAGTAATACGGGAGTGAGGGCTAGCGGGGGATACGAGCAGTACTTC. Protein product: CASNTGVRASGGYEQYF.

V usage is TRBV28 and J usage is TRBJ2-7, with unresolved D. The CDR3 totals 12 residues. V was trimmed by 1 base and J by 2 bases, leaving 3 bases between them. From germline, CDR1 is MDHEN and CDR2 SYDVKM. CDR3 region: CASSLSTYEQYF. The CDR3 nucleotides are TGTGCCAGCAGTTTATCTACCTACGAGCAGTACTTC.

The chain carries TRBV5-1 and TRBJ1-5; no clear D gene. Germline V gene sequence: CDR1 SGHRS, CDR2 YFSETQ. The length of the CDR3 is 15 residues. Trimming took 5 bases from V and 2 from J, leaving 14 bases between them. The CDR3 DNA reads TGCGCCAGCAGTCCCTCGGCGGCGGGCAATCAGCCCCAGCATTTT. Translating gives CASSPSAAGNQPQHF.

J is TRBJ2-2 and V is TRBV2; D gene uncertain. V lost 9 bases to trimming and J lost 7 bases, with 9 bases between them. Germline values: CDR1 SNHLY, CDR2 FYNNEI. This CDR3 has 11 residues. The CDR3 DNA sequence: TGTGCCAGTAGCCCCATCGGGGAGCTGTTTTTT. It codes for CASSPIGELFF.

The V gene is TRBV5-1, the J gene TRBJ2-3, with a possible D match to TRBD2 (6 bases). The CDR3 loop spans 14 amino acids. Germline V gene lookup returns CDR1 SGHRS and CDR2 YFSETQ. Trimming removed 4 bases at V and 0 bases at J, with 9 bases between. The CDR3 protein is CASSRERSTDTQYF. The CDR3 coding sequence is TGCGCCAGCAGCCGGGAGCGTAGCACAGATACGCAGTATTTT.

J is TRBJ2-7 and V is TRBV6-5; 12 positions agree with TRBD2. Germline-derived CDR1 and CDR2 are MNHEY and SVGAGI. This CDR3 has 15 amino acids. V trimming: 6 bases; J trimming: 0 bases; junction bases outside the gene matches: 3. CDR3 bases: TGTGCCAGCAGAACGACTAGCGGGGGCTCCTACGAGCAGTACTTC. It encodes CASRTTSGGSYEQYF.

Concerning this clone itself: At one boundary the junction diverges from the germline segment, which might be a read error. Different DNA sequences within this sample yield the same CDR3. The chain employs TRBV19 and TRBJ2-3; 10 bases fit TRBD2. The CDR3 is 15 residues long. The germline CDR1 and CDR2 sequences are LNHDA and SQIVND (reference sequence). The CDR3 DNA follows: TGCGCCAGTAGTAGGACTAGCGGTTCTTTGGATACGCAGTATTTT. This sequence encodes CASSRTSGSLDTQYF. Looking up the rest from reference TRBV19 and TRBJ2-3 gives the full variable domain: DGGITQSPKYLFRKEGQNVTLSCEQNLNHDAMYWYRQDPGQGLRLIYYSQIVNDFQKGDIAEGYSVSREKKESFPLTVTSAQKNPTAFYLCASSRTSGSLDTQYFGPGTRLTVL.

The chain joins TRBV27 to TRBJ2-2, with TRBD1 as a possible D gene (6 bases). Trimming took 8 bases from V and 7 from J, leaving 14 bases between them. The CDR3 is made up of 13 amino acids. Germline V gives CDR1 MNHEY, CDR2 SMNVEV (reference sequence). CDR3 residues: CASQLQGYGELFF. As DNA, the CDR3 is TGTGCCAGCCAACTACAGGGTTACGGGGAGCTGTTTTTT.

This chain connects TRBV5-1 to TRBJ2-2; 7 bases agree with TRBD1. V lost 4 bases, J lost 0 bases, and 3 bases stayed unmatched. The CDR3 loop spans 15 amino acids. From germline, CDR1 is SGHRS and CDR2 YFSETQ. CDR3 loop: CASSRGTANTGELFF. The CDR3 nucleotides are TGCGCCAGCAGCCGTGGGACAGCGAACACCGGGGAGCTGTTTTTT.

The chain has TRBV7-9 and TRBJ1-6; 8 nucleotides align to TRBD1. Germline-derived CDR1 and CDR2 are SEHNR and FQNEAQ (reference sequence). The CDR3 is 17 amino acids. V lost 5 bases to trimming and J lost 4 bases; unmatched junction nucleotides: 10. Here the CDR3 DNA reads TGTGCCAGCAGCAATACTCTTAGGACAGGGTATAATTCACCCCTCCACTTT. It codes for CASSNTLRTGYNSPLHF.

The chain has TRBV28 and TRBJ1-2; a possible D gene is TRBD1 (6 bases). The CDR3 totals 11 residues. The germline gives CDR1 MDHEN, CDR2 SYDVKM. The germline V and J ends were trimmed by 6 bases and 7 bases, with 9 bases remaining between them. CDR3 sequence: CASRQGGGYTF. Written as DNA, the CDR3 is TGTGCCAGCAGACAGGGTGGTGGCTACACCTTC.

This sequence joins TRBV7-6 and TRBJ1-2, with a possible D match to TRBD1 (6 bases). Trimming removed 3 bases at V and 2 bases at J, with 10 bases between. Germline CDR1 SGHVS, CDR2 FNYEAQ. This CDR3 region has 14 residues. The CDR3 DNA reads TGTGCCAGCAGCTTGGAAACAGGGAACTATGGCTACACCTTC. Protein sequence: CASSLETGNYGYTF.

J is TRBJ2-3 and V is TRBV9, with 8 bases that match TRBD1. Germline CDR1 SGDLS, CDR2 YYNGEE. The CDR3 is 15 amino acids. The J segment lost 1 base and the V segment lost 3 bases, leaving 4 bases of the junction unmatched. The DNA of the CDR3 is TGTGCCAGCAGCGAAACAGGGGGGCGCACAGATACGCAGTATTTT. The encoded protein is CASSETGGRTDTQYF. Using reference TRBV9 and TRBJ2-3 for the parts outside the CDR3, the full variable domain is DSGVTQTPKHLITATGQRVTLRCSPRSGDLSVYWYQQSLDQGLQFLIQYYNGEERAKGNILERFSAQQFPDLHSELNLSSLELGDSALYFCASSETGGRTDTQYFGPGTRLTVL.